Below are 24 T cell receptor beta chains sequenced from a single sample in a study of blood T cell repertoires in COVID-19. Sequencing was performed with immunoSEQ multiplex PCR; in TCRdb, only in-frame clones are kept and a portion is missing. The sample includes roughly 60,000 clones, around 83% seen only once; the top ten take 5.6%. Specimen: peripheral blood. Receptor source: a woman aged 55 to 70 with acute or convalescent COVID-19.

The V and J genes are TRBV11-2 and TRBJ2-3; maybe TRBD2 (6 bases). The CDR3 covers 17 residues. CDR1 SGHAT and CDR2 FQNNGV come from the germline V gene. Trimming shortened V by 2 bases and J by 3 bases, and 18 bases separated the two germline ends. CDR3 protein: CASSLTPPGGSTDTQYF. CDR3 bases: TGTGCCAGCAGCTTAACTCCCCCCGGGGGAAGTACAGATACGCAGTATTTT.

The J gene is TRBJ1-2, the V gene TRBV7-3; TRBD1 is a possible D gene (5 bases). CDR1 is SGHTA and CDR2 is FQGTGA in the germline V gene. This CDR3 region has 14 residues. V was shortened by 5 bases and J by 7 bases, with 17 bases between the two germline ends. CDR3 in DNA: TGTGCCAGCAGCCCCGGACCACAGGAGAGTGGCTACACCTTC. It yields the protein CASSPGPQESGYTF.

The chain uses TRBV19 and TRBJ1-3, with D tentatively TRBD1 (6 bases). Germline V gene lookup returns CDR1 LNHDA and CDR2 SQIVND (reference sequence). V gave up 4 bases and J gave up 0 bases, with 16 bases separating them. The CDR3 is 17 residues long. As DNA, the CDR3 is TGTGCCAGTAGTAACCCCGGACAGAGTCTCTCTGGAAACACCATATATTTT. Residues: CASSNPGQSLSGNTIYF.

This chain uses TRBV4-1 with TRBJ1-6; D not certain. With 4 bases removed from V and 4 bases from J, the gap between germline ends came to 17 bases. CDR1 is MGHRA and CDR2 is YSYEKL in the germline V gene. CDR3 length: 17 amino acids. The CDR3 nucleotides read TGCGCCAGCAGCCCGCCCCCCGCGGCATCTTATAATTCACCCCTCCACTTT. It encodes CASSPPPAASYNSPLHF.

The chain carries TRBV5-1 and TRBJ1-1, with D unresolved. The CDR3 consists of 14 residues. The ends were cut back, 3 bases at V and 1 base at J, with 10 bases in the middle. The V gene's germline CDR1 is SGHRS and CDR2 YFSETQ. The CDR3 bases are TGCGCCAGCAGCTGGTCGGGAAAGAACACTGAAGCTTTCTTT. Protein: CASSWSGKNTEAFF.

The gene calls are TRBV5-1 and TRBJ2-3; TRBD2 aligns across 7 bases. This CDR3 has 14 amino acids. Germline CDR1 SGHRS, CDR2 YFSETQ. Unmatched junction bases numbered 2, after V lost 2 bases and J lost 2 bases. The CDR3 is CASSFGGTTDTQYF. The CDR3, as DNA: TGCGCCAGCAGCTTCGGGGGGACCACAGATACGCAGTATTTT.

The chain has TRBV2 and TRBJ1-2, with 7 bases aligning to TRBD1. The germline V gene has CDR1 SNHLY and CDR2 FYNNEI. Germline trimming cut 2 bases from V and 7 bases from J; bases unmatched to any gene: 7. The CDR3 sequence is 14 residues long. CDR3 protein: CASSERKTGSGYTF. In nucleotides, the CDR3 is TGTGCCAGCAGTGAAAGGAAGACAGGGAGTGGCTACACCTTC.

The chain combines TRBV9 with TRBJ2-3, with TRBD2 matching 8 bases. V gave up 4 bases and J gave up 2 bases; unmatched junction bases: 9. CDR1 is SGDLS, CDR2 YYNGEE, per germline. The CDR3 has 16 residues. CDR3: CASSPSAGAFTDTQYF. CDR3 in DNA: TGTGCCAGCAGCCCGTCAGCGGGGGCCTTCACAGATACGCAGTATTTT.

J is TRBJ1-3 and V is TRBV11-3, with a weak D call TRBD1 (6 bases). The CDR3 spans 14 residues. V shed 5 bases and J shed 2 bases, with 10 bases lying between them. The V gene's germline CDR1 is SGHNT and CDR2 YENEEA. CDR3 bases: TGTGCCAGCAGCGCCGCAGGGGCTGGAAACACCATATATTTT. Residues: CASSAAGAGNTIYF.

This chain connects TRBV2 to TRBJ1-3, with no clear D. V lost 10 bases and J 2 bases, leaving 12 bases between the germline ends. From germline, CDR1 is SNHLY and CDR2 FYNNEI. CDR3 length: 13 amino acids. CDR3 protein: CAKRAPAGNTIYF. The CDR3 DNA is TGTGCCAAACGAGCGCCAGCTGGAAACACCATATATTTT.

The CDR3 bases are TGTGCCAGCAGCCCACCCCAGGGTTCACCCCTCCACTTT. It specifies CASSPPQGSPLHF. The gene calls are TRBV5-5 and TRBJ1-6; D perhaps matches TRBD1 (5 bases). Germline assignment: CDR1 SGHKS and CDR2 YYEKEE (reference sequence). CDR3 length: 13 residues. V was pared by 4 bases and J by 9 bases, with 11 bases between.

The J gene is TRBJ1-5, the V gene TRBV2; 7 bases are a match to TRBD1. The CDR3 runs to 15 residues. Germline V gives CDR1 SNHLY, CDR2 FYNNEI. The V and J ends lost 6 bases and 3 bases, in that order; junction bases with no gene match: 8. CDR3 nucleotide sequence: TGTGCCAGCAGCCGGGACAGAGGGTTCAATCAGCCCCAGCATTTT. It specifies CASSRDRGFNQPQHF.

This clone was recorded only once. This sequence joins TRBV5-4 and TRBJ2-7; D unclear. There are 11 residues in the CDR3. V was trimmed by 4 bases and J by 7 bases, leaving 9 bases between them. Germline assignment: CDR1 SGHNT and CDR2 YYREEE (reference sequence). The CDR3 spells CASSIGEEQYF. In DNA, the CDR3 is TGTGCCAGCAGCATCGGAGAGGAGCAGTACTTC.

This clone was recorded a few times. The rearrangement uses TRBV18 and TRBJ2-1, with a possible D match to TRBD1 (5 bases). Trimming pared 3 bases from V and 10 bases from J, leaving 16 bases between. Germline V gene data show CDR1 as KGHSH and CDR2 as LQKENI. CDR3 size: 14 residues. CDR3 region: CASSPGWQGNEQFF. The CDR3, as DNA: TGTGCCAGCTCACCCGGTTGGCAGGGTAACGAGCAGTTCTTC.

This clone was observed a single time. The chain combines TRBV12-3 or TRBV12-4 with TRBJ1-1; 7 bases map to TRBD1. V gave up 8 bases and J gave up 0 bases; unmatched junction bases: 3. The CDR3 is 13 residues long. CDR3 sequence (DNA): TGTGCCAGCGTGGGACAGATGAACACTGAAGCTTTCTTT. Translating it yields CASVGQMNTEAFF.

This chain links TRBV27 with TRBJ2-4, with 10 bases that match TRBD1. The V gene's germline CDR1 is MNHEY and CDR2 SMNVEV (reference sequence). The V gene end was trimmed by 5 bases and the J gene end by 5 bases; junction bases not matched to a gene: 6. The CDR3 totals 15 residues. The CDR3 is CASSPTTGGQNIQYF. CDR3 sequence (DNA): TGTGCCAGCAGTCCGACGACAGGGGGCCAAAACATTCAGTACTTC.

The chain has TRBV2 and TRBJ1-5; TRBD1 agrees at 7 bases. Trimming at V came to 6 bases and at J to 0 bases, leaving 5 bases not matched to a gene. The CDR3 covers 15 residues. The germline V gene encodes CDR1 SNHLY and CDR2 FYNNEI. The CDR3 here is CASRGGTASNQPQHF. The CDR3 nucleotides read TGTGCCAGCAGGGGTGGGACAGCTAGCAATCAGCCCCAGCATTTT.

The V call is TRBV9, the J call TRBJ2-7; 8 bases match TRBD1. Germline V gene sequence: CDR1 SGDLS, CDR2 YYNGEE. Trimming at V came to 4 bases and at J to 3 bases, leaving 9 bases not matched to a gene. The CDR3 is 15 residues long. The CDR3 loop reads CASSSNAGGYYEQYF. The CDR3 region has the DNA TGTGCCAGCAGCTCAAATGCAGGGGGCTACTACGAGCAGTACTTC.

V gene TRBV5-5 combines with J gene TRBJ1-1; 12 bases map to TRBD1. The CDR3 contains 15 residues. J lost 5 bases, V lost 4 bases, and 6 bases had no gene match. Germline values: CDR1 SGHKS, CDR2 YYEKEE (reference sequence). The CDR3 DNA reads TGTGCCAGCAGCCAGGGACAGGGGGCATGGACTGAAGCTTTCTTT. Protein sequence: CASSQGQGAWTEAFF. Supplemented by reference TRBV5-5 and TRBJ1-1, the full variable domain reads DAGVTQSPTHLIKTRGQQVTLRCSPISGHKSVSWYQQVLGQGPQFIFQYYEKEERGRGNFPDRFSARQFPNYSSELNVNALLLGDSALYLCASSQGQGAWTEAFFGQGTRLTVV.

The V call is TRBV10-1, the J call TRBJ2-7; the D gene is possibly TRBD1 (6 bases). Germline V gives CDR1 WNHNN, CDR2 SYGVQD (reference sequence). The CDR3 is 12 amino acids. V was shortened by 6 bases and J by 6 bases, with 12 bases between the two germline ends. The CDR3 loop reads CASSRDRSEQYF. The CDR3 bases are TGCGCCAGCAGCCGTGACAGGTCCGAGCAGTACTTC.

This sequence joins TRBV29-1 and TRBJ2-7, with a tentative D call TRBD1 (6 bases). Germline-derived CDR1 and CDR2 are SQVTM and ANQGSEA. V lost 2 bases to trimming and J lost 2 bases, with 10 bases between them. The CDR3 length is 13 residues. CDR3 coding DNA: TGCAGCGTTGAACTGGGACAAGCCTACGAGCAGTACTTC. This gives the protein CSVELGQAYEQYF.

This chain connects TRBV6-6 to TRBJ1-6; a weak D match, TRBD1 (6 bases). V shed 4 bases and J shed 7 bases, with 11 bases lying between them. CDR1 and CDR2 (germline): MNHNY, SVGAGI (reference sequence). The CDR3 spans 14 residues. CDR3 in amino acids: CASSLGAANSPLHF. The CDR3 region has the DNA TGTGCCAGCAGTTTGGGGGCAGCAAATTCACCCCTCCACTTT.

The J gene is TRBJ2-3, the V gene TRBV30; the D is unclear. The germline CDR1 and CDR2 sequences are GTSNPN and SVGIG (reference sequence). The ends were cut back, 4 bases at V and 0 bases at J, with 8 bases in the middle. The CDR3 sequence is 13 residues long. The CDR3 DNA reads as TGTGCCTGGACCCCCTCTAGCACAGATACGCAGTATTTT. It translates to CAWTPSSTDTQYF.

The chain uses TRBV5-1 and TRBJ1-1; tentative D call: TRBD1 (6 bases). The CDR3 is 16 amino acids. Trimming took off 2 bases at V and 0 bases at J, with 14 bases between the two ends. The germline V gene has CDR1 SGHRS and CDR2 YFSETQ. CDR3 protein: CASSFTGTNMNTEAFF. CDR3 nucleotides: TGCGCCAGCAGCTTCACAGGGACCAACATGAACACTGAAGCTTTCTTT.